The 7 T cell receptor beta chains below were found in one sample sequenced in a study of T cells in Graves' hyperthyroidism and ophthalmopathy. The source material, RNA transcripts, was used to amplify TCR beta CDR3 regions. Initially, a first-round RT-PCR of the TCR CDR3 employed the HTBI primer set. MiXCR, applied by TCRdb to the multiplex PCR reads, yields one record per CDR3 protein. The sample carries around 610,000 distinct CDR3 sequences, approximately 14% recorded once. Sequenced: blood. Receptors were obtained from a woman aged 40-49 years with Graves' ophthalmopathy.

In its sample, this clonotype was seen many times. This sequence joins TRBV19 and TRBJ1-1; no reliable D call. CDR1 is LNHDA, CDR2 SQIVND, per germline (reference sequence). CDR3 length: 14 residues. The V end lost 6 bases, the J end lost 2 bases, and 13 bases lay between the germline ends. CDR3 sequence reads: CASRLYLGNTEAFF. The CDR3 nucleotides read TGTGCCAGTAGGCTTTACTTGGGCAACACTGAAGCTTTCTTT.

This clonotype was counted many times. This chain connects TRBV10-2 to TRBJ2-7; tentative D call: TRBD2 (5 bases). Germline V CDR1 and CDR2: WSHSY, SAAADI. V lost 0 bases, J lost 1 base, and 7 bases lay in between. CDR3 length: 14 amino acids. Written as DNA, the CDR3 is TGCGCCAGCAGTGAGTCGCTAGCTTCCTACGAGCAGTACTTC. As protein: CASSESLASYEQYF.

This clonotype was observed many times. This rearrangement joins TRBV12-3 or TRBV12-4 to TRBJ2-2; 7 positions match TRBD2. The V and J ends lost 7 bases and 2 bases, in that order; junction bases with no gene match: 7. The CDR3 contains 15 residues. The CDR3 spells CASILGLINTGELFF. Written as DNA, the CDR3 is TGTGCCAGCATCCTGGGACTAATTAACACCGGGGAGCTGTTTTTT.

This clonotype showed up many times. The chain joins TRBV5-1 to TRBJ2-7; D might be TRBD2 (6 bases). Germline-derived CDR1 and CDR2 are SGHRS and YFSETQ. The CDR3 extends over 16 amino acids. The germline V and J ends were trimmed by 0 bases and 3 bases, with 16 bases remaining between them. Written as DNA, the CDR3 is TGCGCCAGCAGCTTGGGACCGGGACTCCAGGACTACGAGCAGTACTTC. Protein sequence: CASSLGPGLQDYEQYF.

The table lists this clonotype with many counts. This chain connects TRBV6-1 to TRBJ2-5, with D unclear. Germline-derived CDR1 and CDR2 are MNHNS and SASEGT. The length of the CDR3 is 13 residues. Trimming cost V 1 base and J 2 bases, with 5 bases left between them. DNA of the CDR3: TGTGCCAGCAGTGAAGTAGGGCAAGAGACCCAGTACTTC. Encoded protein: CASSEVGQETQYF.

There are many counts of this clonotype. The chain uses TRBV10-3 and TRBJ2-5; 9 bases are a match to TRBD2. Losses at the gene ends were 3 bases for V and 4 bases for J; bases not matched to a gene: 6. In germline, CDR1 is ENHRY, CDR2 SYGVKD. This CDR3 region has 15 residues. DNA for the CDR3: TGTGCCATCAGTGATAAGCGGGAGGAAGGAGAGACCCAGTACTTC. Translation gives CAISDKREEGETQYF.

This clonotype appeared a few times. This rearrangement joins TRBV30 to TRBJ1-2; D is undetermined. Trimming left V 3 bases short and J 5 bases short, with 16 bases between. Germline V lookup: CDR1 GTSNPN, CDR2 SVGIG (reference sequence). CDR3 length: 14 amino acids. The CDR3 DNA is TGTGCCTGGAGCCGGAGTCCCCCCGGTTATGGCTACACCTTC. Translation: CAWSRSPPGYGYTF. Together with reference TRBV30 and TRBJ1-2, the CDR3 gives the full variable domain: SQTIHQWPATLVQPVGSPLSLECTVEGTSNPNLYWYRQAAGRGLQLLFYSVGIGQISSEVPQNLSASRPQDRQFILSSKKLLLSDSGFYLCAWSRSPPGYGYTFGSGTRLTVV.